This TCR beta chain was identified in a study of siplizumab effects on memory and regulatory T cells. CDR1 is LGHNA, CDR2 YNFKEQ, per germline. This CDR3 region has 14 residues. V lost 4 bases, J lost 4 bases, and 12 bases lay in between. Overall study results and limits: Unstimulated naive T cells seemed to show more diversity than memory cells did, and they also seemed to be among the major contributors to the alloresponse.

Using immunoSEQ multiplex PCR, the repertoire was profiled, and TCRdb retains in-frame clones only, with some absent. The sample has 57,000 or so clones, more than 85% seen once; the top ten hold around 40%. Turning to this clone: Its antigen is undetermined.

This TCR came from a human donor in good health. This chain connects TRBV4-2 to TRBJ2-3; the D gene is possibly TRBD2 (5 bases). The sequenced sample was CD8+ T cells sorted from blood. The CDR3 is CASSPLAGSDTQYF. CDR3 coding DNA: TGTGCCAGCAGCCCGTTGGCGGGCTCAGATACGCAGTATTTT.